These T cell receptor beta chains were read from a single sample in a study of OX40 agonist ivuxolimab in advanced cancers. Using immunoSEQ multiplex PCR, the repertoire was profiled, and TCRdb retains in-frame clones only, with some absent. The data show 90,000 to 100,000 clones, approximately 90% seen once. The source was CD4+ or CD8+ T cells sorted from blood, collected in a trial of the OX40 agonist ivuxolimab. All receptors come from an adult with an advanced solid tumor such as melanoma, head and neck, liver or kidney cancer. Each CDR3 is given with its conserved first and last residue. Fields, in order: V gene, clone size, D gene, J gene, CDR3 DNA, CDR3 protein. A D gene is named only where the DNA matches it firmly. Where a row states a size, it is once, few, many or the class of an expanded clone; other rows omit it.

TRBV6-5	.	TRBD1	TRBJ2-2	TGTGCCACCAGGGGGACCGGGGAGCTGTTTTTT	CATRGTGELFF
TRBV6-5	.	TRBD2	TRBJ2-3	TGTGCCAGCTCCGAGCGGGAGGTCACAGATACGCAGTATTTT	CASSEREVTDTQYF
TRBV27	.	.	TRBJ1-6	TGTGCCAGCAGTAGGGCATGGGGTAATTCACCCCTCCACTTT	CASSRAWGNSPLHF
TRBV5-4	.	.	TRBJ2-7	TGTGCCAGCAGTACCCCGTCAGGGCACGAGCAGTACTTC	CASSTPSGHEQYF
TRBV7-6	.	TRBD2	TRBJ2-2	TGTGCCAGCAGCTCCCCCGGGAGGGTGGTCGCCGGGGAGCTGTTTTTT	CASSSPGRVVAGELFF
TRBV15	.	.	TRBJ1-1	TGTGCCACCAGCAGAGATCATAGGGAAGGTGAAGCTTTCTTT	CATSRDHREGEAFF
TRBV7-9	.	TRBD2	TRBJ2-1	TGTGCCAGCAGCTTCGGACTAGCGGGAGTCGATGAGCAGTTCTTC	CASSFGLAGVDEQFF
TRBV11-2	few	.	TRBJ2-1	TGTGCCAGCAGCTTAGGGATGGATGAGCAGTTCTTC	CASSLGMDEQFF
TRBV11-2	.	TRBD1	TRBJ1-2	TGTGCCAGCAGTCCAATAAGGAGACAGGGGCTAAACTATGGCTACACCTTC	CASSPIRRQGLNYGYTF
TRBV7-2	.	.	TRBJ1-1	TGTGCCAGCAGCTTATGGAGAGGGGAACAGGGCAACACTGAAGCTTTCTTT	CASSLWRGEQGNTEAFF
TRBV7-8	.	.	TRBJ2-3	TGTGCCAGCAGCTACTCTAGCACAGATACGCAGTATTTT	CASSYSSTDTQYF
TRBV18	.	.	TRBJ1-1	TGTGCCAGCTCACCTTTACGGCAGCCGAACACTGAAGCTTTCTTT	CASSPLRQPNTEAFF
TRBV28	.	.	TRBJ2-7	TGTGCCAGCAGTTGGTCCAGCGCCGGCTACGAGCAGTACTTC	CASSWSSAGYEQYF
TRBV7-9	.	.	TRBJ1-1	TGTGCCAGCAGCTTAGGTTTTTTGAACACTGAAGCTTTCTTT	CASSLGFLNTEAFF
TRBV6-6	.	.	TRBJ1-3	TGTGCCTCCGGGATTGTGCTTGGGGACACCATATATTTT	CASGIVLGDTIYF
TRBV12-5	.	.	TRBJ2-1	TGTGCTAGTGGGAGGTTGACTCCCGGGGGCCACAATGAGCAGTTCTTC	CASGRLTPGGHNEQFF
TRBV5-4	once	TRBD2	TRBJ2-6	TGTGCCAGCAAGCTAATTCTAGCGGGGGTCTCTGGGGCCAACGTCCTGACTTTC	CASKLILAGVSGANVLTF
TRBV30	.	.	TRBJ2-3	TGTGCCTGGAGTGAAGTCACAGATACGCAGTATTTT	CAWSEVTDTQYF
TRBV5-1	.	.	TRBJ2-1	TGCGCCAGCAGCTTGGTGCCGACTCAATCCTACAATGAGCAGTTCTTC	CASSLVPTQSYNEQFF
TRBV19	.	.	TRBJ1-2	TGTGCCAGTAGTAACGGGACGACGCATAATAACTATGGCTACACCTTC	CASSNGTTHNNYGYTF
TRBV4-3	.	.	TRBJ2-1	TGCGCCAGCAGCCAAGATGTGGCGGGGAGCTCCTACAATGAGCAGTTCTTC	CASSQDVAGSSYNEQFF
TRBV7-9	.	TRBD2	TRBJ2-3	TGTGCCAGCAGCTTTCCAGCGGGGCGCACAGATACGCAGTATTTT	CASSFPAGRTDTQYF
TRBV28	once	.	TRBJ1-3	TGTGCCAGCAGCGAACAGAGAAACACCATATATTTT	CASSEQRNTIYF
TRBV7-3	.	.	TRBJ2-3	TGTGCCAGCAGCCCCGGCACAGATACGCAGTATTTT	CASSPGTDTQYF
TRBV19	few	TRBD1	TRBJ1-5	TGTGCCAGTAGGCCACCGGGACAGGGAATGAGCAATCAGCCCCAGCATTTT	CASRPPGQGMSNQPQHF
TRBV7-2	.	TRBD2	TRBJ2-5	TGTGCCAGCAGCTTAGGACTAGCGGGAGAGACCCAGTACTTC	CASSLGLAGETQYF
TRBV7-9	.	TRBD2	TRBJ2-4	TGTGCCAGCAGCTTTTTTACTAGCGGGACAAACATTCAGTACTTC	CASSFFTSGTNIQYF